This TCR beta chain was documented in a study of T cells in Graves' hyperthyroidism and ophthalmopathy. Study-level background: Before any treatment, at initial diagnosis, peripheral blood was collected. Overall study results and limits: Within blood appeared most thyroid clonotypes that had expanded above 0.001.

Trimming shortened V by 0 bases and J by 0 bases, and 12 bases separated the two germline ends. The CDR3 contains 16 residues. CDR1 and CDR2 from the germline V gene are KGHSH and LQKENI. This clonotype was seen at least ten times. The antigen is not known. RNA transcripts yielded amplified TCR beta CDR3 regions. During a first-round RT-PCR of the TCR CDR3, the HTBI primer set was used. TCRdb re-called the multiplex PCR reads with MiXCR, one entry per CDR3 protein. The table lists 640,000 or so distinct CDR3 sequences, approximately 15% of them singletons. With duration under 3 months, ophthalmopathy was active: Clinical Activity Score at least 3, NOSPECS at least 4.

Sequencing was done on a sample of blood. The rearrangement joins TRBV18 to TRBJ2-7; weak D call: TRBD1 (6 bases). The sequence was obtained from a woman aged 18-35 years with Graves' ophthalmopathy. DNA for the CDR3: TGTGCCAGCTCACCACCGCGGCAGGGGAGCTCCTACGAGCAGTACTTC. It specifies CASSPPRQGSSYEQYF. The full variable domain, completed using reference TRBV18 and TRBJ2-7, is NAGVMQNPRHLVRRRGQEARLRCSPMKGHSHVYWYRQLPEEGLKFMVYLQKENIIDESGMPKERFSAEFPKEGPSILRIQQVVRGDSAAYFCASSPPRQGSSYEQYFGPGTRLTVT.